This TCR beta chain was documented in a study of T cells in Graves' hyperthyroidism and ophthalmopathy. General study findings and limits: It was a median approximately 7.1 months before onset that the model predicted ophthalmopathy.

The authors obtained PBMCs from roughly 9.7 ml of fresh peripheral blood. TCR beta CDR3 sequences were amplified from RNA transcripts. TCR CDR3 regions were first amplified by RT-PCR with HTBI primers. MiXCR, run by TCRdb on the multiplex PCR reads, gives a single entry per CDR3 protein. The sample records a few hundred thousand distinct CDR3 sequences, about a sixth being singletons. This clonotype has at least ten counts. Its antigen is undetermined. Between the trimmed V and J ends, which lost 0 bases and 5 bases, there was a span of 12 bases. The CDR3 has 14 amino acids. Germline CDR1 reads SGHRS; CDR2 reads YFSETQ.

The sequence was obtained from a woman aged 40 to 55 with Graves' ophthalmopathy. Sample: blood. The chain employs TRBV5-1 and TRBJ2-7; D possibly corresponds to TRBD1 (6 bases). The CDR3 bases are TGCGCCAGCAGCTTGGGCTGGGGGCAGGACGAGCAGTACTTC. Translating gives CASSLGWGQDEQYF.